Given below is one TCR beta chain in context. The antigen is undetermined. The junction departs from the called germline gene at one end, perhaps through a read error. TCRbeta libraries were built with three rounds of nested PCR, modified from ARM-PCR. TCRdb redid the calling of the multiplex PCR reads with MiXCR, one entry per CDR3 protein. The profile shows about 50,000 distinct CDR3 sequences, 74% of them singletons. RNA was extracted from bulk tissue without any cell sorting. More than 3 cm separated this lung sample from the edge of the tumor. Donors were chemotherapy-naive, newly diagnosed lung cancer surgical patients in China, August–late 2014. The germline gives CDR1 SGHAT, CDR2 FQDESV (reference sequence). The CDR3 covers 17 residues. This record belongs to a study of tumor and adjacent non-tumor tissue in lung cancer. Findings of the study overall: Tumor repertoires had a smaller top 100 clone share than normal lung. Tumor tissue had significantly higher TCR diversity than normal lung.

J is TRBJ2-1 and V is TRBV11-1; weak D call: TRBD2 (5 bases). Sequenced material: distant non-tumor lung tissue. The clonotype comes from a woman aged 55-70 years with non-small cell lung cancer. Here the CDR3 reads CAGSRGFAASSYKEQFF. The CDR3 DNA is TGTGCCGGCAGTCGGGGTTTCGCAGCAAGCTCCTACAAAGAGCAGTTCTTC.